Presented here are 31 T cell receptor beta chains from one specimen sequenced in a study of identical twins. MiXCR, applied by TCRdb to the 5' RACE reads, yields one record per CDR3 protein. The sample carries about 530,000 distinct CDR3 sequences, approximately 20% recorded once. These data were also reused for a study on yellow fever vaccine responses in identical twins.

The specimen was CD4+ T cells sorted from blood. Source of these receptors: a young woman in good health.

This clonotype occurred a few times. The CDR3 DNA sequence: TGCGCCAGCAGCTTGGGGCGACTAGAAGAGACCCAGTACTTC. Its translation is CASSLGRLEETQYF. V gene TRBV5-1 combines with J gene TRBJ2-5; tentative D call: TRBD2 (6 bases). The V end lost 0 bases, the J end lost 3 bases, and 9 bases lay between the germline ends. The germline V gene has CDR1 SGHRS and CDR2 YFSETQ. CDR3 length: 14 residues.

The V call is TRBV20-1, the J call TRBJ2-3, with 10 bases fitting TRBD2. Germline V CDR1 and CDR2: DFQATT, SNEGSKA (reference sequence). The V and J ends lost 7 bases and 4 bases, in that order; junction bases with no gene match: 8. The CDR3 spans 14 residues. The DNA of the CDR3 is TGCAGTGAACAGCGGGGGGGCCGTTCAGATACGCAGTATTTT. Its protein product is CSEQRGGRSDTQYF.

The genes are TRBV9 and TRBJ2-5; 13 bases are a match to TRBD2. Germline V gene lookup returns CDR1 SGDLS and CDR2 YYNGEE. Trimming took 4 bases from V and 1 from J; bases not matched to a gene: 10. The CDR3 is made up of 18 amino acids. CDR3 DNA: TGTGCCAGCAGCCCCCGGACTAGCGGGGGAACATTCCAAGAGACCCAGTACTTC. This gives the protein CASSPRTSGGTFQETQYF.

This chain uses TRBV24-1 with TRBJ2-1; D assignment may be TRBD1 or TRBD2 (5 bases each). The CDR3 runs 13 residues. Germline loops: CDR1 KGHDR, CDR2 SFDVKD. V gave up 5 bases and J gave up 9 bases, with 13 bases separating them. The DNA of the CDR3 is TGTGCCACCAGTGTAACGGGGCTTGGTGAGCAGTTCTTC. It specifies CATSVTGLGEQFF.

The rearrangement uses TRBV6-1 and TRBJ1-1; D is unclear. Germline CDR1 MNHNS, CDR2 SASEGT. CDR3 size: 14 residues. V lost 6 bases and J 1 base, leaving 12 bases between the germline ends. The CDR3 loop reads CASSLSSENTEAFF. DNA of the CDR3: TGTGCCAGCAGCCTATCGTCGGAGAACACTGAAGCTTTCTTT.

The DNA of the CDR3 is TGTGCCAGCAGCTTAGGGGTGAGCGGGAGGGGTGGCTCCTACAATGAGCAGTTCTTC. Translating gives CASSLGVSGRGGSYNEQFF. The chain links TRBV11-1 to TRBJ2-1; TRBD2 matches at 10 bases. CDR1 and CDR2 from the germline V gene are SGHAT and FQDESV (reference sequence). The V gene end was trimmed by 1 base and the J gene end by 0 bases; junction bases not matched to a gene: 9. The CDR3 has 19 amino acids.

This clonotype has only a few counts. One end of the junction does not line up with germline, which may come from a read error. The chain joins TRBV7-8 to TRBJ2-2; D not certain. Germline CDR1 reads SGHVS; CDR2 reads FQNEAQ. This CDR3 comprises 14 residues. CDR3 region: CAGSLVGNTGELFF. The CDR3 coding sequence is TGTGCCGGCAGCTTAGTAGGGAACACCGGGGAGCTGTTTTTT.

This clonotype has only a few counts. J is TRBJ2-5 and V is TRBV12-3 or TRBV12-4, with TRBD2 identical over 14 bases. V shed 0 bases and J 0 bases; nucleotides not matched to a gene: 9. The CDR3 extends over 20 amino acids. In DNA, the CDR3 is TGTGCCAGCAGTTTAGCCGCCGGGACTAGCGGGGGAGAGTACCAAGAGACCCAGTACTTC. It encodes CASSLAAGTSGGEYQETQYF.

The rearrangement links TRBV7-2 to TRBJ2-3; 7 bases match TRBD1. From germline, CDR1 is SGHTA and CDR2 FQGNSA. V lost 10 bases, J lost 2 bases, and 6 bases stayed unmatched. This CDR3 contains 13 residues. The CDR3 DNA follows: TGTGCCACCACGGGACAGTTCACAGATACGCAGTATTTT. It encodes CATTGQFTDTQYF.

This clonotype occurred a few times. This rearrangement joins TRBV4-2 to TRBJ1-2; no clear D gene. Germline-derived CDR1 and CDR2 are LGHNA and YNFKEQ. Between the trimmed V and J ends, which lost 2 bases and 5 bases, there was a span of 12 bases. The CDR3 runs 14 residues. The CDR3 DNA reads as TGTGCCAGCAGCCAACCGGAGGTAGTTTATGGCTACACCTTC. Protein: CASSQPEVVYGYTF.

The V and J genes are TRBV29-1 and TRBJ1-5; 8 bases map to TRBD1. V shed 3 bases, J shed 6 bases, and the junction held 7 bases outside the gene matches. The CDR3 is made up of 14 amino acids. Germline V lookup: CDR1 SQVTM, CDR2 ANQGSEA. The CDR3 DNA reads TGCAGCGTTGAGAGGACAGGGAAGGGTCAGCCCCAGCATTTT. Translation gives CSVERTGKGQPQHF.

This clonotype has more than one count but fewer than ten. V usage is TRBV4-1 and J usage is TRBJ2-4, with D possibly being TRBD1 or TRBD2 (5 bases each). CDR3 length: 15 residues. Germline V gene data show CDR1 as MGHRA and CDR2 as YSYEKL. With 1 base removed from V and 8 bases from J, the gap between germline ends came to 15 bases. CDR3 in DNA: TGCGCCAGCAGCCAAGTCGGGGCCAAGGCGGACATTCAGTACTTC. Encoded protein: CASSQVGAKADIQYF.

The chain links TRBV4-1 to TRBJ2-7, with 8 bases fitting TRBD2. After removal of 2 bases from V and 3 bases from J, the junction contained 9 bases not matched to a gene. Germline values: CDR1 MGHRA, CDR2 YSYEKL. CDR3 length: 16 residues. CDR3 DNA sequence: TGCGCCAGCAGCCAACTAGCGGGCGGAGGTATCTACGAGCAGTACTTC. This sequence encodes CASSQLAGGGIYEQYF.

In DNA, the CDR3 is TGTGCCATACGCCGGGGGACAGGGGACAACAATGAGCAGTTCTTC. Its translation is CAIRRGTGDNNEQFF. The chain joins TRBV10-3 to TRBJ2-1; 10 nucleotides line up with TRBD1. The CDR3 is 15 amino acids. V shed 9 bases, J shed 5 bases, and the junction held 10 bases outside the gene matches. Germline lookup yields CDR1 ENHRY and CDR2 SYGVKD.

CDR3 in DNA: TGTGCCAGCAGTTGGGGAGGGGGCGCGCCCTCTGGAAACACCATATATTTT. Its protein is CASSWGGGAPSGNTIYF. This chain connects TRBV6-5 to TRBJ1-3, with 7 bases that match TRBD1. The CDR3 runs 17 residues. Trimming removed 4 bases from V and 0 bases from J; junction bases left unmatched: 9. Germline V lookup: CDR1 MNHEY, CDR2 SVGAGI.

A few counts support this clonotype. The chain combines TRBV5-1 with TRBJ2-7; no clear D gene. V was pared by 6 bases and J by 4 bases, with 20 bases between. Germline V gene lookup returns CDR1 SGHRS and CDR2 YFSETQ. This CDR3 spans 15 amino acids. The CDR3 bases are TGCGCCAGCACGAACCAGGCAGGCTGGAATTACGAGCAGTACTTC. This codes for CASTNQAGWNYEQYF.

The chain couples TRBV7-2 to TRBJ2-7, with D unclear. The length of the CDR3 is 14 residues. Trimming cost V 1 base and J 0 bases, with 7 bases left between them. Germline V gene sequence: CDR1 SGHTA, CDR2 FQGNSA. The CDR3 loop reads CASSLGGVSYEQYV. The CDR3 nucleotides are TGTGCCAGCAGCTTAGGAGGCGTCTCCTACGAGCAGTACGTC.

This clonotype was counted a few times. DNA for the CDR3: TGCAGCGTTGAAAAGGACAGGGGCTACGAGCAGTACTTC. This encodes CSVEKDRGYEQYF. The chain carries TRBV29-1 and TRBJ2-7; 9 nucleotides agree with TRBD1. This CDR3 contains 13 residues. CDR1 and CDR2 from the germline V gene are SQVTM and ANQGSEA. The junction had 2 bases not matched to a gene; V was cut back by 2 bases and J by 3 bases.

In its sample, this clonotype was seen once. The V gene is TRBV20-1, the J gene TRBJ2-3; 7 bases are a match to TRBD2. The CDR3 has 14 residues. Unmatched junction bases numbered 7, after V lost 3 bases and J lost 4 bases. CDR1 and CDR2 from the germline V gene are DFQATT and SNEGSKA (reference sequence). The CDR3 spells CSARWGGPADTQYF. The CDR3 bases are TGCAGTGCTAGGTGGGGGGGTCCGGCAGATACGCAGTATTTT.

J is TRBJ1-1 and V is TRBV7-9; D not certain. Germline CDR1 reads SEHNR; CDR2 reads FQNEAQ (reference sequence). V was pared by 4 bases and J by 1 base, with 7 bases between. This CDR3 is built from 13 residues. CDR3 bases: TGTGCCAGCAGCTCTAGCCCGAACACTGAAGCTTTCTTT. Residues: CASSSSPNTEAFF.

This clonotype was seen a handful of times. This chain connects TRBV11-1 to TRBJ1-1; D unresolved. V was pared by 5 bases and J by 1 base, with 23 bases between. CDR1 and CDR2 from the germline V gene are SGHAT and FQDESV (reference sequence). This CDR3 has 18 residues. CDR3 loop: CASSPLTPAGLENTEAFF. The CDR3 nucleotides read TGTGCCAGCAGCCCGCTAACTCCGGCGGGGTTGGAGAACACTGAAGCTTTCTTT.

This clonotype was observed a handful of times. The chain recombines TRBV20-1 with TRBJ2-5; D gene ambiguous. The CDR3 length is 13 residues. Trimming stripped 2 bases from V and 1 base from J, with 8 bases between. Germline V lookup: CDR1 DFQATT, CDR2 SNEGSKA (reference sequence). The DNA of the CDR3 is TGCAGTGCTAGACTGGCGATCCAAGAGACCCAGTACTTC. Amino acid sequence: CSARLAIQETQYF.

The chain uses TRBV10-1 and TRBJ2-2; D is unclear. CDR1 and CDR2 from the germline V gene are WNHNN and SYGVQD (reference sequence). The ends were cut back, 5 bases at V and 0 bases at J, with 7 bases in the middle. This CDR3 has 14 residues. The CDR3 DNA follows: TGCGCCAGCAGTTGGGGATCGAACACCGGGGAGCTGTTTTTT. Residues: CASSWGSNTGELFF.

The table lists this clonotype with a count of one. The rearrangement links TRBV20-1 to TRBJ2-7; D is undetermined. In germline, CDR1 is DFQATT, CDR2 SNEGSKA (reference sequence). The V end was cut by 3 bases, the J end by 8 bases, with 14 bases between. The CDR3 contains 12 residues. CDR3: CSASAASLKQYF. As DNA, the CDR3 is TGCAGTGCTAGTGCGGCGAGTTTAAAGCAGTACTTC.

This clonotype was seen only a few times. This sequence joins TRBV20-1 and TRBJ2-1; D may be TRBD2 (6 bases). Trimming removed 4 bases at V and 14 bases at J, with 21 bases between. The germline V gene encodes CDR1 DFQATT and CDR2 SNEGSKA (reference sequence). There are 13 residues in the CDR3. CDR3 sequence reads: CSAISGIIQGEFF. CDR3 bases: TGCAGTGCTATTAGCGGAATAATCCAAGGGGAGTTCTTC.

The chain has TRBV24-1 and TRBJ2-5, with D maybe TRBD2 (5 bases). This CDR3 has 17 residues. Germline V gene data show CDR1 as KGHDR and CDR2 as SFDVKD. Between the trimmed V and J ends, which lost 5 bases and 2 bases, there was a span of 20 bases. CDR3 in DNA: TGTGCCACCAGTGCCCAGCAGCGGTCCAGGAGGCAAGAGACCCAGTACTTC. Protein sequence: CATSAQQRSRRQETQYF.

This clonotype was detected only a few times. The V call is TRBV14, the J call TRBJ2-3, with a tentative D call TRBD2 (5 bases). Germline values: CDR1 SGHDN, CDR2 FVKESK. The CDR3 has 18 amino acids. V shed 0 bases and J shed 1 base, with 17 bases lying between them. CDR3: CASSQESPLGGGTDTQYF. The CDR3 DNA is TGTGCCAGCAGCCAAGAAAGTCCCCTAGGAGGCGGCACAGATACGCAGTATTTT. Drawing the rest from reference TRBV14 and TRBJ2-3, the complete variable domain is EAGVTQFPSHSVIEKGQTVTLRCDPISGHDNLYWYRRVMGKEIKFLLHFVKESKQDESGMPNNRFLAERTGGTYSTLKVQPAELEDSGVYFCASSQESPLGGGTDTQYFGPGTRLTVL.

The sample holds a few counts of this clonotype. The chain couples TRBV5-1 to TRBJ1-2; TRBD1 might be the D (5 bases). CDR1 is SGHRS and CDR2 is YFSETQ in the germline V gene. V lost 4 bases, J lost 0 bases, and 16 bases lay in between. The CDR3 consists of 16 residues. The CDR3: CASSRWAGISNYGYTF. CDR3 DNA: TGCGCCAGCAGCCGCTGGGCAGGGATCTCTAACTATGGCTACACCTTC. The whole variable domain, filled in from reference TRBV5-1 and TRBJ1-2, reads KAGVTQTPRYLIKTRGQQVTLSCSPISGHRSVSWYQQTPGQGLQFLFEYFSETQRNKGNFPGRFSGRQFSNSRSEMNVSTLELGDSALYLCASSRWAGISNYGYTFGSGTRLTVV.

The chain couples TRBV20-1 to TRBJ1-1; tentative D call: TRBD1 (6 bases). The germline V gene has CDR1 DFQATT and CDR2 SNEGSKA (reference sequence). This CDR3 contains 15 residues. V lost 6 bases to trimming and J lost 3 bases, with 20 bases between them. Here the CDR3 DNA reads TGCAGTGCCCGCAAGGGGGTTCTACCGGACACTGAAGCTTTCTTT. The encoded protein is CSARKGVLPDTEAFF.

There are a few counts of this clonotype. This chain connects TRBV28 to TRBJ1-1; D gene uncertain. CDR1 is MDHEN, CDR2 SYDVKM, per germline. The CDR3 spans 11 residues. Between the trimmed V and J ends, which lost 6 bases and 4 bases, there was a span of 6 bases. CDR3 amino acids: CASRLVTEAFF. The CDR3 DNA is TGTGCCAGCAGATTGGTCACTGAAGCTTTCTTT.

The CDR3 loop is CSVARQNTEAFF. CDR3 coding DNA: TGCAGCGTTGCACGGCAGAACACTGAAGCTTTCTTT. The J gene is TRBJ1-1, the V gene TRBV29-1; D gene unclear. This CDR3 contains 12 residues. The V end lost 4 bases, the J end lost 1 base, and 7 bases lay between the germline ends. Looked up from germline, CDR1 is SQVTM and CDR2 is ANQGSEA.